Listed here are 31 T cell receptor beta chains from one sample, sequenced in a study of cytomegalovirus exposure and HLA in healthy donors. Vbeta (60) and Jbeta (13) primers were used in the PCR. Data came from immunoSEQ multiplex PCR; TCRdb stores just in-frame clones and leaves some out. Recorded for this sample: some 84,000 clones. Sequencing was done on a sample of PBMCs. The receptors here all came from a man aged 50 or older in good health and CMV-seronegative.

The J gene is TRBJ2-3, the V gene TRBV6-1; 7 bases align to TRBD1. CDR1 and CDR2 from the germline V gene are MNHNS and SASEGT. J was trimmed by 0 bases and V by 2 bases; bases with no gene match: 2. The CDR3 extends over 15 amino acids. CDR3 region: CASSESTGSTDTQYF. For the CDR3, the DNA is TGTGCCAGCAGTGAATCGACAGGGAGCACAGATACGCAGTATTTT.

V gene TRBV6-4 combines with J gene TRBJ1-1; perhaps TRBD1 as D (6 bases). Germline CDR1 and CDR2: MRHNA and SNTAGT. CDR3 length equals 13 residues. V shed 6 bases and J shed 2 bases, with 10 bases lying between them. The CDR3 protein is CASRLQGNTEAFF. In nucleotides, the CDR3 is TGTGCCAGCAGATTACAGGGTAACACTGAAGCTTTCTTT.

The V and J genes are TRBV7-2 and TRBJ2-3, with 9 bases identical to TRBD2. The germline gives CDR1 SGHTA, CDR2 FQGNSA. Germline trimming cut 5 bases from V and 3 bases from J; bases unmatched to any gene: 12. The CDR3 sequence is 17 residues long. CDR3 loop: CASSPRGAGGRTDTQYF. The CDR3 DNA sequence: TGTGCCAGCAGCCCCCGAGGGGCGGGGGGGAGGACAGATACGCAGTATTTT.

V and J are TRBV28 and TRBJ2-3; 8 nucleotides align to TRBD1. V was clipped by 5 bases and J by 4 bases; unmatched bases: 8. The CDR3 loop spans 15 amino acids. From germline, CDR1 is MDHEN and CDR2 SYDVKM. CDR3: CASSLIQGVADTQYF. Written as DNA, the CDR3 is TGTGCCAGCAGTCTAATACAGGGGGTTGCAGATACGCAGTATTTT. Complete variable domain (other parts from reference TRBV28 and TRBJ2-3): DVKVTQSSRYLVKRTGEKVFLECVQDMDHENMFWYRQDPGLGLRLIYFSYDVKMKEKGDIPEGYSVSREKKERFSLILESASTNQTSMYLCASSLIQGVADTQYFGPGTRLTVL.

This sequence joins TRBV28 and TRBJ2-7, with 9 bases aligning to TRBD1. The J segment lost 3 bases and the V segment lost 8 bases, leaving 2 bases of the junction unmatched. CDR3 length: 12 amino acids. In germline, CDR1 is MDHEN, CDR2 SYDVKM. CDR3 loop: CASDRGNYEQYF. The CDR3, as DNA: TGTGCCAGCGACAGGGGGAACTACGAGCAGTACTTC.

The chain couples TRBV2 to TRBJ1-6, with 7 bases lining up with TRBD1. The CDR3 totals 15 residues. Germline CDR1 is SNHLY and CDR2 is FYNNEI. V lost 8 bases to trimming and J lost 6 bases; unmatched junction nucleotides: 10. DNA for the CDR3: TGTGCCAGCCACCCTTCCGGGACAGTTAATTCACCCCTCCACTTT. Protein: CASHPSGTVNSPLHF.

The rearrangement joins TRBV14 to TRBJ1-2, with D uncertain. The V and J ends lost 2 bases and 6 bases respectively, with 19 bases between them. CDR1 SGHDN and CDR2 FVKESK come from the germline V gene. This CDR3 comprises 16 residues. The CDR3 is CASSQQRTRSPNGYTF. In DNA form, the CDR3 reads TGTGCCAGCAGCCAACAGAGGACTCGGAGCCCTAATGGCTACACCTTC.

This chain joins TRBV10-3 and TRBJ1-1; D uncertain. Germline V gene lookup returns CDR1 ENHRY and CDR2 SYGVKD. The CDR3 spans 14 residues. Trimming left V 8 bases short and J 1 base short, with 14 bases between. CDR3 residues: CAILGTAKNTEAFF. The CDR3 DNA reads TGTGCCATCCTCGGAACAGCAAAGAACACTGAAGCTTTCTTT.

This chain links TRBV7-6 with TRBJ2-5; 8 bases map to TRBD2. Germline V gene sequence: CDR1 SGHVS, CDR2 FNYEAQ. The trim removed 5 bases at V and 1 base at J, leaving 21 bases unmatched. The CDR3 has 20 amino acids. The CDR3 here is CASSPFFNFELAEAQETQYF. CDR3 nucleotide sequence: TGTGCCAGCAGCCCTTTCTTCAATTTTGAACTAGCGGAGGCCCAAGAGACCCAGTACTTC.

The V and J genes are TRBV6-5 and TRBJ2-7, with D maybe TRBD2 (5 bases). The CDR3 is 14 amino acids. Germline lookup yields CDR1 MNHEY and CDR2 SVGAGI. Trimming shortened V by 6 bases and J by 5 bases, and 17 bases separated the two germline ends. The CDR3 DNA sequence: TGTGCCAGCAGGGACTCCCCCGATTATGACGAGCAGTACTTC. Protein product: CASRDSPDYDEQYF.

The chain is built from TRBV5-1 and TRBJ2-5; 8 nucleotides match TRBD2. J gave up 1 base and V 0 bases, and 5 bases lay outside the gene matches. The CDR3 covers 16 residues. Germline V CDR1 and CDR2: SGHRS, YFSETQ. For the CDR3, the DNA is TGCGCCAGCAGCTTGGGGGTCGGGGGGGCCCAAGAGACCCAGTACTTC. This encodes CASSLGVGGAQETQYF. The full variable domain, its missing parts supplied by reference TRBV5-1 and TRBJ2-5, is KAGVTQTPRYLIKTRGQQVTLSCSPISGHRSVSWYQQTPGQGLQFLFEYFSETQRNKGNFPGRFSGRQFSNSRSEMNVSTLELGDSALYLCASSLGVGGAQETQYFGPGTRLLVL.

The V call is TRBV4-3, the J call TRBJ1-1; TRBD1 aligns across 9 bases. The CDR3 is 15 amino acids. Germline lookup yields CDR1 LGHNA and CDR2 YSLEER. The V gene end was trimmed by 1 base and the J gene end by 7 bases; junction bases not matched to a gene: 7. CDR3 in DNA: TGCGCCAGCAGCCAAGGGACAGGGGAATCGGGTGAAGCTTTCTTT. Amino acid sequence: CASSQGTGESGEAFF.

The chain joins TRBV14 to TRBJ2-3; D is uncertain. V was trimmed by 2 bases and J by 8 bases, leaving 5 bases between them. The germline V gene encodes CDR1 SGHDN and CDR2 FVKESK. CDR3 length: 11 residues. CDR3 coding DNA: TGTGCCAGCAGCCAACTGAGTACGCAGTATTTT. Protein: CASSQLSTQYF.

The chain recombines TRBV5-1 with TRBJ1-5; 8 bases align to TRBD1. The ends lost 4 bases at V and 4 bases at J; junction bases unmatched: 10. This CDR3 spans 16 amino acids. CDR1 and CDR2 from the germline V gene are SGHRS and YFSETQ. Here the CDR3 reads CASSPEGQGVNQPQHF. In DNA, the CDR3 is TGCGCCAGCAGCCCGGAAGGACAGGGCGTTAATCAGCCCCAGCATTTT. Based on the CDR3 plus reference TRBV5-1 and TRBJ1-5, the full variable domain is KAGVTQTPRYLIKTRGQQVTLSCSPISGHRSVSWYQQTPGQGLQFLFEYFSETQRNKGNFPGRFSGRQFSNSRSEMNVSTLELGDSALYLCASSPEGQGVNQPQHFGDGTRLSIL.

The chain joins TRBV7-6 to TRBJ2-3, with a weak D call TRBD1 (5 bases). Trimming pared 5 bases from V and 8 bases from J, leaving 14 bases between. This CDR3 is 13 amino acids long. Germline V gene lookup returns CDR1 SGHVS and CDR2 FNYEAQ. The CDR3 protein is CASSPPGMGTQYF. Here the CDR3 DNA reads TGTGCCAGCAGCCCACCAGGGATGGGTACGCAGTATTTT.

On this clone: One end of the junction does not line up with germline, which may come from a read error. The chain joins TRBV7-7 to TRBJ2-1; tentatively, D is TRBD2 (6 bases). CDR3 length equals 14 residues. Germline CDR1 reads SSHAT; CDR2 reads FNYEAQ (reference sequence). CDR3 protein: CASSLAGGDSEQFF. CDR3 bases: TGTGCTAGCAGCTTAGCCGGCGGGGATAGTGAGCAGTTCTTC.

The chain carries TRBV28 and TRBJ2-3; D is possibly TRBD2 (6 bases). Germline values: CDR1 MDHEN, CDR2 SYDVKM. V gave up 3 bases and J gave up 7 bases, with 17 bases separating them. The CDR3 totals 15 residues. CDR3 sequence: CASSLGGLPLYTQYF. The CDR3 DNA reads TGTGCCAGCAGTTTGGGGGGACTCCCGTTATATACGCAGTATTTT.

The V call is TRBV6-1, the J call TRBJ2-1; no reliable D call. V lost 0 bases and J 8 bases, leaving 17 bases between the germline ends. The germline V gene has CDR1 MNHNS and CDR2 SASEGT. This CDR3 spans 16 amino acids. Here the CDR3 reads CASSEAVERRSYEQFF. CDR3 DNA sequence: TGTGCCAGCAGTGAAGCTGTCGAGCGAAGGAGCTATGAGCAGTTCTTC.

The V gene is TRBV27, the J gene TRBJ2-3; 8 bases fit TRBD1. The CDR3 is 15 amino acids. Germline lookup yields CDR1 MNHEY and CDR2 SMNVEV (reference sequence). V shed 7 bases and J 6 bases; nucleotides not matched to a gene: 12. In DNA form, the CDR3 reads TGTGCCAGCACGGCGGACAGGGACGGGACGGATACGCAGTATTTT. It specifies CASTADRDGTDTQYF.

This sequence joins TRBV4-1 and TRBJ2-5, with 10 bases that match TRBD2. This CDR3 region has 15 residues. V was clipped by 4 bases and J by 5 bases; unmatched bases: 7. CDR1 is MGHRA, CDR2 YSYEKL, per germline. The chain's CDR3 is CASSPLAGVQETQYF. The CDR3 bases are TGCGCCAGCAGCCCCCTAGCGGGGGTACAGGAGACCCAGTACTTC.

The chain couples TRBV4-3 to TRBJ1-1; D remains ambiguous. The CDR3 is made up of 16 amino acids. Germline V gives CDR1 LGHNA, CDR2 YSLEER. The V gene lost 3 bases and the J gene lost 1 base, with 15 bases spanning the gap. The CDR3 coding sequence is TGCGCCAGCAGCCAGACCGTATCCAGGAAGAACACTGAAGCTTTCTTT. Its protein product is CASSQTVSRKNTEAFF.

The chain couples TRBV28 to TRBJ2-3; 9 nucleotides agree with TRBD2. The J segment lost 3 bases and the V segment lost 8 bases, leaving 9 bases of the junction unmatched. The germline V gene encodes CDR1 MDHEN and CDR2 SYDVKM. This CDR3 spans 15 amino acids. CDR3 sequence (DNA): TGTGCCAGCCAATTTAGCGGGGGCGCAACAGATACGCAGTATTTT. Its translation is CASQFSGGATDTQYF.

The J gene is TRBJ2-7, the V gene TRBV10-3; TRBD1 matches 7 bases. The CDR3 is 15 amino acids. Germline V CDR1 and CDR2: ENHRY, SYGVKD. Trimming at V came to 7 bases and at J to 0 bases, leaving 9 bases not matched to a gene. Here the CDR3 reads CAIKKTGTYSYEQYF. Here the CDR3 DNA reads TGTGCCATCAAAAAGACAGGGACCTACTCCTACGAGCAGTACTTC.

The chain combines TRBV10-3 with TRBJ2-5; tentative D call: TRBD2 (6 bases). Between the trimmed V and J ends, which lost 11 bases and 4 bases, there was a span of 32 bases. Germline V gives CDR1 ENHRY, CDR2 SYGVKD. The CDR3 runs to 18 residues. In nucleotides, the CDR3 is TGTGCCCTTCAACGTAGGTGGGAACTACTAGCACCCTCAGAGACCCAGTACTTC. It codes for CALQRRWELLAPSETQYF.

The rearrangement uses TRBV25-1 and TRBJ1-2; D is undetermined. Deletions cut 4 bases from V and 1 base from J, with 7 bases between. The CDR3 consists of 13 residues. The V gene's germline CDR1 is MGHDK and CDR2 SYGVNS. The DNA of the CDR3 is TGTGCCAGCAGTGCGGAGGTTAACTATGGCTACACCTTC. Translated, it gives CASSAEVNYGYTF.

The chain has TRBV6-5 and TRBJ1-6; D is ambiguous. CDR3 size: 15 residues. The germline V gene encodes CDR1 MNHEY and CDR2 SVGAGI. The V and J ends lost 4 bases and 5 bases respectively, with 12 bases between them. CDR3 in amino acids: CASSFRDTDNSPLHF. The CDR3 DNA is TGTGCCAGCAGTTTCCGGGATACAGATAATTCACCCCTCCACTTT.

The rearrangement uses TRBV7-9 and TRBJ2-3, with D uncertain. V shed 2 bases and J shed 5 bases, with 5 bases lying between them. The V gene's germline CDR1 is SEHNR and CDR2 FQNEAQ (reference sequence). The CDR3 totals 12 residues. This chain's CDR3 is CASSLPGDTQYF. CDR3 nucleotides: TGTGCCAGCAGCTTACCCGGAGATACGCAGTATTTT.

This chain uses TRBV25-1 with TRBJ1-1; D perhaps matches TRBD1 (5 bases). This CDR3 is built from 14 residues. The germline V gene encodes CDR1 MGHDK and CDR2 SYGVNS. Trimming left V 4 bases short and J 6 bases short, with 15 bases between. CDR3: CASSVTQGSAEAFF. DNA of the CDR3: TGTGCCAGCAGTGTTACTCAGGGAAGCGCTGAAGCTTTCTTT.

The chain recombines TRBV6-5 with TRBJ1-5, with D tentatively TRBD1 (5 bases). Trimming shortened V by 7 bases and J by 1 base, and 14 bases separated the two germline ends. CDR3 length: 15 residues. The V gene's germline CDR1 is MNHEY and CDR2 SVGAGI. Here the CDR3 reads CASKRGLNSNQPQHF. DNA of the CDR3: TGTGCCAGCAAAAGGGGACTCAACAGCAATCAGCCCCAGCATTTT.

The V call is TRBV7-3, the J call TRBJ2-1; D might be TRBD2 (7 bases). Per the germline V gene, CDR1 is SGHTA and CDR2 is FQGTGA. The CDR3 covers 16 residues. V was clipped by 5 bases and J by 2 bases, with 16 bases between them. The CDR3 DNA follows: TGTGCCAGCAGCCGCTGGGGGGGGGCCACCTACAATGAGCAGTTCTTC. Protein sequence: CASSRWGGATYNEQFF.

The rearrangement uses TRBV27 and TRBJ2-1, with 8 bases aligning to TRBD2. The CDR3 covers 14 residues. V was clipped by 6 bases and J by 5 bases; unmatched bases: 6. From germline, CDR1 is MNHEY and CDR2 SMNVEV (reference sequence). The CDR3 loop is CASRTAGGHNEQFF. The DNA of the CDR3 is TGTGCCAGCAGGACGGCGGGGGGCCACAATGAGCAGTTCTTC.